The clone carrying this T cell receptor (beta chain) was counted a single time. The sample comes from a study of blood T cell repertoires in COVID-19. Study-level background: Samples representing acute and convalescent COVID-19 were sourced from the United States, Italy and Spain. T cells, B-cell-depleted T cells, or PBMCs provided the cDNA or gDNA that served as material.

Per the original data handling: Amplification with reference gene primers provided the estimates of nucleated cell counts. The method was immunoSEQ multiplex PCR; TCRdb's version includes in-frame clones alone and lacks a portion of them. D and trimming were read from the DNA, whereas the V and J calls and clone size are those reported in that table. Of about 74,000 clones listed, roughly 76% are singletons. The trim removed 6 bases at V and 8 bases at J, leaving 7 bases unmatched. Per the germline V gene, CDR1 is SGHAT and CDR2 is FQNNGV. There are 16 residues in the CDR3. The chain combines TRBV11-2 with TRBJ2-1; TRBD2 aligns across 16 bases. The specimen was peripheral blood. The clonotype originates from a man between 70 and 80 years old with active or convalescent COVID-19. The CDR3 sequence is CASRSRGLAGGYEQFF. The CDR3 coding sequence is TGTGCCAGCAGATCCCGGGGACTAGCGGGGGGGTATGAGCAGTTCTTC.